These 25 T cell receptor beta chains share one sample of origin, sequenced in a study of T cell responses to AZD1222 COVID-19 vaccine. The data were produced by immunoSEQ multiplex PCR, yet TCRdb's version contains in-frame clones alone and is incomplete. The table has 150,000 to 200,000 clones, roughly 94% seen once. This specimen consisted of peripheral blood, obtained 28 days after the second AZD1222 dose. These TCRs come from an adult who received the AZD1222 COVID-19 vaccine.

The gene calls are TRBV19 and TRBJ2-2; D is unclear. V lost 5 bases and J 2 bases, leaving 15 bases between the germline ends. Germline values: CDR1 LNHDA, CDR2 SQIVND (reference sequence). This CDR3 has 16 residues. The CDR3 nucleotides read TGTGCCAGTAGTCGCAGTCTCTATATTAACACCGGGGAGCTGTTTTTT. This encodes CASSRSLYINTGELFF.

The chain carries TRBV5-5 and TRBJ2-3; a weak D match, TRBD2 (6 bases). Per the germline V gene, CDR1 is SGHKS and CDR2 is YYEKEE (reference sequence). The germline V and J ends were trimmed by 6 bases and 5 bases, with 19 bases remaining between them. The CDR3 is 15 residues long. The CDR3 DNA reads TGTGCCAGCACCCTACCGCGGGGTTTCCTAGATACGCAGTATTTT. Protein product: CASTLPRGFLDTQYF.

The gene calls are TRBV3-1 (or the pseudogene TRBV3-2) and TRBJ1-4; the D is unclear. Germline V gene sequence: CDR1 LGHDT, CDR2 YNNKEL (reference sequence). The CDR3 runs to 14 residues. Trimming left V 4 bases short and J 0 bases short, with 6 bases between. The CDR3, as DNA: TGTGCCAGCAGCCTAATTTCAACTAATGAAAAACTGTTTTTT. Translated, it gives CASSLISTNEKLFF.

Comments on this clone: In the same sample, other DNA sequences code for this CDR3. V usage is TRBV12-3 or TRBV12-4 and J usage is TRBJ2-3; no definite D call. This CDR3 comprises 11 residues. V was clipped by 3 bases and J by 9 bases, with 7 bases between them. In DNA form, the CDR3 reads TGTGCCAGCAGTTTGGGTGGGACGCAGTATTTT. Protein product: CASSLGGTQYF.

This clone was recorded only once. The V gene is TRBV7-9, the J gene TRBJ1-1; TRBD1 matches at 7 bases. Germline loops: CDR1 SEHNR, CDR2 FQNEAQ (reference sequence). With 5 bases clipped from V and 6 bases from J, the junction kept 6 bases outside the gene matches. This CDR3 has 13 amino acids. The CDR3 bases are TGTGCCAGCAGCCAAAACAGGGGCGCTGAAGCTTTCTTT. This gives the protein CASSQNRGAEAFF.

This chain uses TRBV12-5 with TRBJ2-7, with TRBD1 identical over 12 bases. The CDR3 consists of 16 residues. J was trimmed by 7 bases and V by 1 base; bases with no gene match: 8. CDR1 and CDR2 from the germline V gene are LGHNT and FRNRAP. The chain's CDR3 is CASGLEPGQGAWEQYF. In nucleotides, the CDR3 is TGTGCTAGTGGTTTGGAACCGGGACAGGGGGCTTGGGAGCAGTACTTC.

The chain combines TRBV6-5 with TRBJ1-2; TRBD1 aligns across 9 bases. Germline V gene lookup returns CDR1 MNHEY and CDR2 SVGAGI. The CDR3 runs 14 residues. J gave up 5 bases and V 4 bases, and 5 bases lay outside the gene matches. CDR3: CASSFIGTGYGYTF. The CDR3 coding sequence is TGTGCCAGCAGTTTCATCGGGACAGGGTATGGCTACACCTTC.

This sequence joins TRBV19 and TRBJ1-2; D gene uncertain. Per germline, CDR1 LNHDA and CDR2 SQIVND (reference sequence). V lost 0 bases and J lost 6, with 8 bases in between. The CDR3 runs 13 residues. The CDR3 bases are TGTGCCAGTAGTATAGACAGGCCCGATGGCTACACCTTC. Its translation is CASSIDRPDGYTF.

On this clone itself: This CDR3 is also generated by other DNA sequences in the sample. The chain links TRBV10-1 to TRBJ2-2; maybe TRBD2 (5 bases). The germline V and J ends were trimmed by 0 bases and 6 bases, with 5 bases remaining between them. Germline CDR1 reads WNHNN; CDR2 reads SYGVQD (reference sequence). The CDR3 totals 13 residues. CDR3: CASSESGAGELFF. CDR3 DNA: TGCGCCAGCAGTGAGTCGGGAGCCGGGGAGCTGTTTTTT.

This rearrangement joins TRBV3-1 (or the pseudogene TRBV3-2) to TRBJ2-5; D assignment may be TRBD1 or TRBD2 (6 bases each). The CDR3 consists of 16 residues. CDR1 is LGHDT, CDR2 YNNKEL, per germline (reference sequence). Trimming removed 0 bases from V and 5 bases from J, with 16 bases in between. Written as DNA, the CDR3 is TGTGCCAGCAGCCAAGATCCGGGGGCGAGGGGTGAGACCCAGTACTTC. It yields the protein CASSQDPGARGETQYF.

This chain uses TRBV18 with TRBJ2-2; D gene unclear. Germline V gives CDR1 KGHSH, CDR2 LQKENI. V was cut by 1 base and J by 0 bases, with 12 bases left in between. This CDR3 contains 17 residues. The DNA of the CDR3 is TGTGCCAGCTCACCACTCAAAAACAACGCGAACACCGGGGAGCTGTTTTTT. Residues: CASSPLKNNANTGELFF. Complete variable domain (other parts from reference TRBV18 and TRBJ2-2): NAGVMQNPRHLVRRRGQEARLRCSPMKGHSHVYWYRQLPEEGLKFMVYLQKENIIDESGMPKERFSAEFPKEGPSILRIQQVVRGDSAAYFCASSPLKNNANTGELFFGEGSRLTVL.

This clone was detected only once. This rearrangement joins TRBV7-6 to TRBJ2-5, with 7 bases identical to TRBD1. Losses at the gene ends were 5 bases for V and 3 bases for J; bases not matched to a gene: 3. Germline V CDR1 and CDR2: SGHVS, FNYEAQ. CDR3 length: 13 residues. The CDR3 here is CASSRDREETQYF. The CDR3 bases are TGTGCCAGCAGCCGGGACAGAGAAGAGACCCAGTACTTC.

The V call is TRBV6-1, the J call TRBJ1-6, with 9 bases lining up with TRBD1. The J segment lost 3 bases and the V segment lost 1 base, leaving 19 bases of the junction unmatched. The CDR3 has 22 amino acids. Germline V lookup: CDR1 MNHNS, CDR2 SASEGT. CDR3 bases: TGTGCCAGCAGTGAAGGGACAGGGGCCTACCAAATTAACGTTAACTATAATTCACCCCTCCACTTT. Amino acids: CASSEGTGAYQINVNYNSPLHF.

The genes are TRBV11-2 and TRBJ1-1, with D unclear. The CDR3 is 12 residues long. Trimming removed 0 bases from V and 6 bases from J, with 5 bases in between. Germline V gene sequence: CDR1 SGHAT, CDR2 FQNNGV. CDR3 DNA sequence: TGTGCCAGCAGCTTAGAGCTCTCTGAAGCTTTCTTT. It specifies CASSLELSEAFF. The complete variable domain, with remaining parts taken from reference TRBV11-2 and TRBJ1-1, reads EAGVAQSPRYKIIEKRQSVAFWCNPISGHATLYWYQQILGQGPKLLIQFQNNGVVDDSQLPKDRFSAERLKGVDSTLKIQPAKLEDSAVYLCASSLELSEAFFGQGTRLTVV.

The V and J genes are TRBV27 and TRBJ2-7; possible D gene TRBD1, 9 bases. With 7 bases removed from V and 4 bases from J, the gap between germline ends came to 26 bases. CDR1 and CDR2 from the germline V gene are MNHEY and SMNVEV (reference sequence). This CDR3 comprises 17 residues. CDR3 protein: CASTLSGRGQGKYEQYF. DNA of the CDR3: TGTGCCAGCACCCTATCCGGGAGGGGACAGGGCAAGTACGAGCAGTACTTC.

This clone was seen a handful of times. CDR3 DNA sequence: TGTGCCAGCAGCCCCGAGGGCAGTTACAATGAGCAGTTCTTC. Its translation is CASSPEGSYNEQFF. The chain links TRBV3-1 (or the pseudogene TRBV3-2) to TRBJ2-1, with a weak D call TRBD2 (5 bases). V was shortened by 4 bases and J by 4 bases, with 11 bases between the two germline ends. CDR3 length equals 14 residues. CDR1 is LGHDT and CDR2 is YNNKEL in the germline V gene (reference sequence).

The rearrangement joins TRBV6-4 to TRBJ1-4, with D hard to call. The V end lost 6 bases, the J end lost 5 bases, and 10 bases lay between the germline ends. CDR1 is MRHNA, CDR2 SNTAGT, per germline. The CDR3 consists of 13 residues. The CDR3: CASSPAENEKLFF. The CDR3 coding sequence is TGTGCCAGCAGCCCGGCAGAAAATGAAAAACTGTTTTTT.

This chain joins TRBV25-1 and TRBJ1-6, with no clear D. V was shortened by 5 bases and J by 0 bases, with 14 bases between the two germline ends. This CDR3 contains 17 residues. CDR1 MGHDK and CDR2 SYGVNS come from the germline V gene. CDR3 residues: CASSPFSVNSYNSPLHF. CDR3 bases: TGTGCCAGCAGTCCCTTTAGCGTCAACTCCTATAATTCACCCCTCCACTTT.

The chain joins TRBV4-1 to TRBJ1-5; perhaps TRBD1 as D (5 bases). The V gene's germline CDR1 is MGHRA and CDR2 YSYEKL. V lost 4 bases and J lost 6, with 13 bases in between. The CDR3 covers 14 residues. The CDR3 bases are TGCGCCAGCAGCCCGACAGTATCTGGTCAGCCCCAGCATTTT. Translating gives CASSPTVSGQPQHF.

The rearrangement joins TRBV7-2 to TRBJ2-1; D possibly uses TRBD1 or TRBD2 (5 bases each). Trimming left V 7 bases short and J 0 bases short, with 10 bases between. Per the germline V gene, CDR1 is SGHTA and CDR2 is FQGNSA. This CDR3 region has 14 residues. CDR3 sequence: CASTGPSSYNEQFF. As DNA, the CDR3 is TGTGCCAGCACGGGACCCAGCTCCTACAATGAGCAGTTCTTC.

The chain carries TRBV6-5 and TRBJ1-6; 8 bases line up with TRBD1. J was trimmed by 7 bases and V by 6 bases; bases with no gene match: 8. Germline-derived CDR1 and CDR2 are MNHEY and SVGAGI. CDR3 size: 15 residues. The CDR3 DNA reads as TGTGCCAGCAGCTGGGACAGGCGGCCAAATTCACCCCTCCACTTT. Translated: CASSWDRRPNSPLHF.

V is TRBV27 and J is TRBJ2-1; 11 bases fit TRBD2. The CDR3 is made up of 15 amino acids. V lost 5 bases, J lost 9 bases, and 9 bases stayed unmatched. In germline, CDR1 is MNHEY, CDR2 SMNVEV (reference sequence). The CDR3 protein is CASSPSTSGVGEQFF. The DNA of the CDR3 is TGTGCCAGCAGTCCATCGACTAGCGGGGTGGGTGAGCAGTTCTTC.

The chain recombines TRBV6-5 with TRBJ1-2; 10 nucleotides match TRBD1. CDR1 and CDR2 (germline): MNHEY, SVGAGI. V lost 8 bases to trimming and J lost 4 bases; unmatched junction nucleotides: 7. CDR3 length: 14 residues. CDR3 in DNA: TGTGCCAGCGCTTTGACAGGGGGCGTCTATGGCTACACCTTC. Encoded protein: CASALTGGVYGYTF.

In regard to this clone: The sample contains more than one DNA sequence encoding this CDR3. The chain is built from TRBV9 and TRBJ1-1, with 8 bases identical to TRBD1. Germline V gene sequence: CDR1 SGDLS, CDR2 YYNGEE. V shed 3 bases, J shed 5 bases, and the junction held 3 bases outside the gene matches. There are 13 residues in the CDR3. The chain's CDR3 is CASSAGGRTEAFF. CDR3 bases: TGTGCCAGCAGCGCAGGGGGCCGAACTGAAGCTTTCTTT.

V usage is TRBV11-2 and J usage is TRBJ2-1; D is uncertain. This CDR3 is built from 13 residues. Germline V CDR1 and CDR2: SGHAT, FQNNGV. The V end lost 0 bases, the J end lost 15 bases, and 15 bases lay between the germline ends. The CDR3 is CASSLEVDSGAFF. The CDR3 DNA follows: TGTGCCAGCAGCTTAGAGGTAGACTCCGGCGCGTTCTTC.